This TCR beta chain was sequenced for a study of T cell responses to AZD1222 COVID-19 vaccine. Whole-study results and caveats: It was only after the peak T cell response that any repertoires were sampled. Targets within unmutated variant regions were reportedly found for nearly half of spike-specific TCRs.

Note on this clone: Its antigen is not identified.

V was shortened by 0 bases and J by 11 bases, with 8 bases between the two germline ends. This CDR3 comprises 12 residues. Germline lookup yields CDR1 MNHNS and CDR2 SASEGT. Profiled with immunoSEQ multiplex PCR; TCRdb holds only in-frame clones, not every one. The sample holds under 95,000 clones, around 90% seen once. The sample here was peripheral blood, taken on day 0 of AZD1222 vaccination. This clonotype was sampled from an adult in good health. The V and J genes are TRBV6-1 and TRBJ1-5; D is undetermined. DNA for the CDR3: TGTGCCAGCAGTGAAGCCGGGATAACCCAGCATTTT. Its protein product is CASSEAGITQHF.